This T cell receptor (beta chain) came from a study of T-cell memory formation after mild COVID-19. TCRdb itself ran the 5' RACE reads through MiXCR, one entry per CDR3 protein. The sample has 240,000 or so distinct CDR3 sequences; 7.5% to 10% are singletons. Trimming removed 3 bases at V and 4 bases at J, with 12 bases between. Looked up from germline, CDR1 is DFQATT and CDR2 is SNEGSKA (reference sequence). This CDR3 region has 14 residues. This clonotype was counted only a few times. As yet, its antigen is unknown. Overall study results and limits: A second wave expanding day 15 to 37 was CD4+-biased; contracting clones were balanced. Some SARS-CoV-2-responding clones were already detected in memory before infection.

The rearrangement uses TRBV20-1 and TRBJ2-2; D uncertain. This TCR came from a man younger than 30 who had mild COVID-19 (a few samples of this study predate the infection). Cell type and time point are not known. Source material: PBMCs or a T cell subset sorted from them (not recorded which). The CDR3 nucleotides read TGCAGTGCTAGTTCCCCCGTCGCCACCGGGGAGCTGTTTTTT. This codes for CSASSPVATGELFF.